This entry is about one TCR beta chain. What this receptor recognizes is not known. There are no base qualities to consult, and no much larger clone falls within one base. Data came from an Illumina NovaSeq 6000. TCRalpha and TCRbeta cDNA libraries were constructed by 5'RACE with constant-segment primers, with sample barcodes and unique molecular identifiers being introduced. Trizol reagent was used to extract RNA from every sample. Libraries were amplified in two PCR steps, with a second sample barcode and Illumina TruSeq adapters added in the second step. Sequencing of the libraries was done on an Illumina NovaSeq, producing 2 x 150 bp paired-end reads. Per the original workflow: Reads were demultiplexed and collapsed into UMI-guided consensus sequences with migec v1.2.7. With mixcr v2.1.11, UMI consensuses were aligned to TRA and TRB V and J templates and assembled into clonotypes. A clonotype was counted as expanded or contracted only when both edgeR and NoisET called the clonotype significant, with the noise models trained on biological replicates. For edgeR calls, a false discovery rate-adjusted p below 0.01 and a log2 fold-change threshold of 1 were applied. As an exploratory analysis of dynamics, max-normalized trajectories of the 1000 most abundant clonotypes were examined by PCA with hierarchical clustering. Each responding clone was given a CD4 or CD8 phenotype based on the CD4+ and CD8+ repertoires, which had been sequenced separately. In TCRdb, the public reads were trimmed at Q25 with fastp and aligned with MiXCR, with productive beta chains retained. A single entry per CDR3 protein holds the most common genes and DNA from its merged rows. TCRdb assigned the V and J calls; the authors' analysis was not used. Counted in this sample were a few hundred thousand distinct CDR3 sequences; around 28% of them appeared once. About 13% of the sample is held by the ten biggest clonotypes.

Ficoll-Paque density gradient centrifugation was used to isolate PBMCs. Taken from the germline V gene, the CDR1 and CDR2 loops are LGHNA and YNFKEQ. The CDR3, cysteine through phenylalanine, is 18 amino acids long. The only DNA kept is the CDR3, 54 bases in frame from the first base. Ends trimmed: V by 4 bases, J by 0 bases; bases unmatched to a gene: 12. This entry is derived from a study of T-cell memory formation after mild COVID-19 (dated by TCRdb to about 2021). Regarding the complete study: Most TCR sequence clusters were specific to one of the two donors. Longitudinal TCRalpha and TCRbeta repertoire sequencing tracked T-cell clones expanding and contracting after mild COVID-19 in two donors. The cohort was made up of two young adult volunteers, one female and one male, who were previously healthy.

Results and caveats for the whole study, not just this receptor: Some responding clones were detected in pre-infection memory, which suggested that pre-existing cross-reactive memory T cells had joined the SARS-CoV-2 response. Whether the second-wave clones peaking on day 37 were SARS-CoV-2 specific was not confirmed. Contracting CD4+ clones were located mainly in the CM and EM memory subsets, whereas CD8+ clones were found to be enriched in EMRA. Clones contracting from day 15 to 85 had balanced CD4/CD8 phenotypes, while a second wave expanding from day 15 to 37 was biased towards CD4+. Only two mild cases were covered by the study, and larger cohorts that include severe cases with pre-infection samples were considered necessary.

Here the chain combines TRBV4-2 and TRBJ2-3, with 8 central nucleotides matching TRBD2. The sample taken for sequencing was PBMCs or a T cell subset sorted from them (not recorded which). The origin of this receptor is an adult woman who had mild COVID-19 (a few samples of this study predate the infection). The sample titles of this study are shuffled in the database, so cell type and time point are left out; the donor was told from shared clones. For the CDR3, the sequence is CASSPYSTSGASTDTQYF. The DNA sequence is as follows: TGTGCCAGCAGCCCATACAGCACTAGCGGAGCTAGCACAGATACGCAGTATTTT.